This is a list of T cell receptor beta chains from one sample in a study of blood T cell repertoires in COVID-19. The protocol was immunoSEQ multiplex PCR, while the TCRdb copy is restricted to in-frame clones and leaves out a portion. This table has roughly 410,000 clones, approximately 87% appearing once. Sequencing was carried out using peripheral blood. These receptors all come from a woman in her sixties or seventies with COVID-19, enrolled during active disease. CDR3s include the opening cysteine and the closing phenylalanine or tryptophan. D genes are given only for firm matches.

v_call: TRBV4-1; d_call: NA; cdr3_aa: CASSQERTAPYYGYTF
v_call: TRBV15; d_call: NA; cdr3_aa: CATSRGGSGGYTF
v_call: TRBV7-9; d_call: NA; cdr3_aa: CASSLEGGAPNEKLFF
v_call: TRBV2; d_call: NA; cdr3_aa: CASNFKPLSAQHF
v_call: TRBV6-5; d_call: NA; cdr3_aa: CASRGSGFNEKLFF
v_call: TRBV5-3; d_call: NA; cdr3_aa: CARSFWFLGTSPLHF
v_call: TRBV7-3; d_call: NA; cdr3_aa: CASSRQTGSDGYTF
v_call: TRBV28; d_call: TRBD1; cdr3_aa: CASRSGTVEKLFF
v_call: TRBV7-9; d_call: TRBD1; cdr3_aa: CASSLGLGQSSYEQYF
v_call: TRBV10-3; d_call: TRBD1; cdr3_aa: CAIRDPGQGLGGYTF
v_call: TRBV19; d_call: TRBD1; cdr3_aa: CASTIARGRYTF
v_call: TRBV7-3; d_call: TRBD2; cdr3_aa: CASSLRVAGGLIHETDTQYF
v_call: TRBV2; d_call: TRBD2; cdr3_aa: CASTQTSNEQYF
v_call: TRBV5-4; d_call: NA; cdr3_aa: CASSLTGNNSPLHF
v_call: TRBV6-5; d_call: TRBD2; cdr3_aa: CASRGLAGGDTQYF
v_call: TRBV7-9; d_call: NA; cdr3_aa: CASSFLWGGEQYF
v_call: TRBV18; d_call: NA; cdr3_aa: CASSLLQGQTYEQYF